This T cell receptor beta chain was retrieved from a study of T cells in Graves' hyperthyroidism and ophthalmopathy. Using RNA transcripts as the source, TCR beta CDR3 regions were amplified. Initially, a first-round RT-PCR of the TCR CDR3 employed the HTBI primer set. A single record per CDR3 protein comes from TCRdb applying MiXCR to the multiplex PCR reads. The table records 500,000 to 800,000 distinct CDR3 sequences, just under 45% of them present only once. Study-level results: Through a model of 13 V-J features, ophthalmopathy was separated from stable hyperthyroidism.

This clonotype was observed a few times. As yet, its antigen is unknown. Investigators excluded patients with uncontrolled infection, other autoimmune disease, pregnancy or lactation. Per germline, CDR1 LNHDA and CDR2 SQIVND (reference sequence). This CDR3 has 14 residues. J gave up 7 bases and V 5 bases, and 7 bases lay outside the gene matches. The sample taken for sequencing was peripheral blood or thyroid tissue (not recorded which). The chain joins TRBV19 to TRBJ1-4; 7 bases map to TRBD1. The origin of this receptor is an adult man with Graves' disease, either hyperthyroidism or ophthalmopathy (not recorded which). CDR3 region: CASSAGTAIEKLFF. The CDR3 DNA is TGTGCCAGTAGTGCCGGGACAGCTATTGAAAAACTGTTTTTT.